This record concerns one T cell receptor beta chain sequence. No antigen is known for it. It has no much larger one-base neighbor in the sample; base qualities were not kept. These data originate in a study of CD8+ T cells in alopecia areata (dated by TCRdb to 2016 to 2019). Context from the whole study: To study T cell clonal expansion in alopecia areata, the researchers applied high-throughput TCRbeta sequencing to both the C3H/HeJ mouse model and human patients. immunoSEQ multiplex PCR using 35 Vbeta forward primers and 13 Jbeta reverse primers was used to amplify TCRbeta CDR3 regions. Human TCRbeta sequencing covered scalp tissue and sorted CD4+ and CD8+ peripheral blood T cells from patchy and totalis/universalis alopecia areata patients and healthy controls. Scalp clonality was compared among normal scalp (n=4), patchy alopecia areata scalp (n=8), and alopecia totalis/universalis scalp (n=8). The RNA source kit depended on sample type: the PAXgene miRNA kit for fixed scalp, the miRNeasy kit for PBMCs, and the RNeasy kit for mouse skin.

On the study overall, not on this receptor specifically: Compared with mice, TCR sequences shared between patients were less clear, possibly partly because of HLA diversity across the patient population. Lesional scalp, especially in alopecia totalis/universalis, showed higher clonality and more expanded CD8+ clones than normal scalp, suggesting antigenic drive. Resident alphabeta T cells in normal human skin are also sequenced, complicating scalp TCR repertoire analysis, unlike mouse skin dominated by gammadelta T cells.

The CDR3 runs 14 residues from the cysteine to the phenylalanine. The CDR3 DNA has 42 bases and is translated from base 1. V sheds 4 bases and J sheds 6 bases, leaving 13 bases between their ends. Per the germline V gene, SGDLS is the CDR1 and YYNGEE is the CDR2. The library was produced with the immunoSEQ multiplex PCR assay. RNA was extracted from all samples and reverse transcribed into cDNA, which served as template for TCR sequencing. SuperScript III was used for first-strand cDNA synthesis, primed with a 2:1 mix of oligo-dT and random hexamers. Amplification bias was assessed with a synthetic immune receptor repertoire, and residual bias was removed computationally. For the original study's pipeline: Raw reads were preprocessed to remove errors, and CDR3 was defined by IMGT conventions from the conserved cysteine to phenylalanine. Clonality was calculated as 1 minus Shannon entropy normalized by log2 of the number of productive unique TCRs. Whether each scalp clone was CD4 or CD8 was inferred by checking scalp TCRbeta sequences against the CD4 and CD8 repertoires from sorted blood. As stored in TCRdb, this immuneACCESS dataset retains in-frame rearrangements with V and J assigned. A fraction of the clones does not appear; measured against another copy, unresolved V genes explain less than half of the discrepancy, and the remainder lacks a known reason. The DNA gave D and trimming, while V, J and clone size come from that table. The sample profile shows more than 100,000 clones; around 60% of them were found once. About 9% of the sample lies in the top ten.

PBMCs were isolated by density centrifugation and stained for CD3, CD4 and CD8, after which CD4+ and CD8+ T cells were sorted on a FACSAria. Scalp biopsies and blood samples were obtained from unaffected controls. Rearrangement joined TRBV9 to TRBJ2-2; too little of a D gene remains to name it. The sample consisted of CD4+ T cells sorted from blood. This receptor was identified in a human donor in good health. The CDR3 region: CASSPIARAGELFF. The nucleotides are TGTGCCAGCAGCCCTATCGCGAGAGCCGGGGAGCTGTTTTTT.